These T cell receptor beta chains were read from a single sample in a study of T cells in Graves' hyperthyroidism and ophthalmopathy. Each CDR3 protein gets one entry after TCRdb re-called the multiplex PCR reads with MiXCR. The repertoire holds about 570,000 distinct CDR3 sequences, with 46% as singletons. The source material was peripheral blood or thyroid tissue (not recorded which). These receptors were taken from an adult woman with Graves' disease, either hyperthyroidism or ophthalmopathy (not recorded which). CDR3s include the opening cysteine and the closing phenylalanine or tryptophan.

V gene: TRBV7-9; J gene: TRBJ2-7; CDR3 protein: CASSPLHEQYF
V gene: TRBV20-1; J gene: TRBJ1-1; CDR3 protein: CSARARGNTEAFF
V gene: TRBV12-3/TRBV12-4; J gene: TRBJ2-6; CDR3 protein: CASSLPGDRVANVLTF
V gene: TRBV12-3/TRBV12-4; J gene: TRBJ1-1; CDR3 protein: CASTRAGQGSTEAFF
V gene: TRBV11-3; J gene: TRBJ1-1; CDR3 protein: CASSLSGVNTEAFF
V gene: TRBV9; J gene: TRBJ2-2; CDR3 protein: CASSVETGGTGELFF
V gene: TRBV7-8; J gene: TRBJ1-5; CDR3 protein: CASSRYSLRHQPQHF
V gene: TRBV7-2; J gene: TRBJ1-4; CDR3 protein: CASSPQGAVGEKLFF
V gene: TRBV19; J gene: TRBJ1-5; CDR3 protein: CASSIRSPDQPQHF
V gene: TRBV27; J gene: TRBJ2-7; CDR3 protein: CASWYLAGGRYEQYF
V gene: TRBV2; J gene: TRBJ1-2; CDR3 protein: CANLDRSFGGYTF
V gene: TRBV12-3/TRBV12-4; J gene: TRBJ2-7; CDR3 protein: CASSRLLLAGVSEQYF
V gene: TRBV6-5; J gene: TRBJ2-2; CDR3 protein: CASSYQHNGELFF
V gene: TRBV7-3; J gene: TRBJ2-6; CDR3 protein: CASSLTFGGSGANVLTF
V gene: TRBV2; J gene: TRBJ1-4; CDR3 protein: CASSDPGGAEKLFF